A selection of T cell receptor beta chains follows, all from one sample in a study of technical replicates of blood from a few donors. Only in-frame clones appear in the TCRdb table, and some are missing; sequencing was by immunoSEQ multiplex PCR. Here the sample spans 70,000 to 85,000 clones, over 85% being singletons. The sample comprised T cells isolated from PBMCs. The receptors were gathered from a human donor in good health. CDR3s include the opening cysteine and the closing phenylalanine or tryptophan. The order of the fields is V gene, clone size, D gene, J gene, CDR3 DNA, CDR3 protein. A D gene is named only where the DNA matches it firmly. Clone size is given for some rows only: seen once, a few or many times, or a class if the clone is expanded.

V gene: TRBV7-2; clone size: .; D gene: .; J gene: TRBJ1-5; CDR3 DNA: TGTGCCAGCAGCCCGCCCATGGCTGGGACTGGTCAGCCCCAGCATTTT; CDR3 protein: CASSPPMAGTGQPQHF
V gene: TRBV14; clone size: .; D gene: .; J gene: TRBJ2-3; CDR3 DNA: TGTGCCAGCAGCCCCGGACTTAGCACAGATACGCAGTATTTT; CDR3 protein: CASSPGLSTDTQYF
V gene: TRBV19; clone size: .; D gene: .; J gene: TRBJ1-4; CDR3 DNA: TGTGCCAGTAGTATCAGTGAATCCAGGATCGGGATTGAAAAACTGTTTTTT; CDR3 protein: CASSISESRIGIEKLFF
V gene: TRBV20-1; clone size: .; D gene: TRBD1; J gene: TRBJ1-2; CDR3 DNA: TGCAGTGCTATAAACAGGGGTGGCTACACCTTC; CDR3 protein: CSAINRGGYTF
V gene: TRBV5-1; clone size: .; D gene: TRBD1; J gene: TRBJ2-7; CDR3 DNA: TGCGCCAGCAGCTGGGGACAGGGAGTGTACGAGCAGTACTTC; CDR3 protein: CASSWGQGVYEQYF
V gene: TRBV4-3; clone size: .; D gene: .; J gene: TRBJ2-1; CDR3 DNA: TGCGCCAGCAGCCAGTCGGGGTACAATGAGCAGTTCTTC; CDR3 protein: CASSQSGYNEQFF
V gene: TRBV9; clone size: .; D gene: .; J gene: TRBJ1-2; CDR3 DNA: TGTGCCAGCAGCCCCCGAGTTGGTAACTATGGCTACACCTTC; CDR3 protein: CASSPRVGNYGYTF
V gene: TRBV29-1; clone size: .; D gene: .; J gene: TRBJ1-3; CDR3 DNA: TGCAGCGTTAACGGGCTTGGGAGATTTGGAAACACCATATATTTT; CDR3 protein: CSVNGLGRFGNTIYF
V gene: TRBV4-3; clone size: .; D gene: TRBD1; J gene: TRBJ1-2; CDR3 DNA: TGCGCCAGCAGCCGCTCGGACAGGGACGCCTATGGCTACACCTTC; CDR3 protein: CASSRSDRDAYGYTF
V gene: TRBV9; clone size: .; D gene: .; J gene: TRBJ2-6; CDR3 DNA: TGTGCCAGCATTCTCAAACAAAGTCGGGCCAACGTCCTGACTTTC; CDR3 protein: CASILKQSRANVLTF
V gene: TRBV6-5; clone size: few; D gene: .; J gene: TRBJ1-1; CDR3 DNA: TGTGCCAGCAGTTCGCTCCAGGTCAACACTGAAGCTTTCTTT; CDR3 protein: CASSSLQVNTEAFF
V gene: TRBV27; clone size: .; D gene: TRBD1; J gene: TRBJ2-1; CDR3 DNA: TGTGCCAGCAGCTACAAAACAGGGGTAAATGAGCAGTTCTTC; CDR3 protein: CASSYKTGVNEQFF
V gene: TRBV27; clone size: .; D gene: .; J gene: TRBJ2-3; CDR3 DNA: TGTGCCAGCAGCCTGAGATCGTACACAGATACGCAGTATTTT; CDR3 protein: CASSLRSYTDTQYF
V gene: TRBV6-1; clone size: .; D gene: .; J gene: TRBJ1-2; CDR3 DNA: TGTGCCAGCAGTGGCGCCTATGGCTACACCTTC; CDR3 protein: CASSGAYGYTF
V gene: TRBV7-8; clone size: .; D gene: TRBD2; J gene: TRBJ2-1; CDR3 DNA: TGTGCCAGCAGCTATAGCGGGAGGTCCTACAATGAGCAGTTCTTC; CDR3 protein: CASSYSGRSYNEQFF
V gene: TRBV28; clone size: .; D gene: TRBD2; J gene: TRBJ2-4; CDR3 DNA: TGTGCCAGCAGCCTAGCGGGAGACCGGGAAAACATTCAGTACTTC; CDR3 protein: CASSLAGDRENIQYF
V gene: TRBV9; clone size: .; D gene: .; J gene: TRBJ2-7; CDR3 DNA: TGTGCCAGCAGCGTTACGGGACTTCCCACCTACGAGCAGTACTTC; CDR3 protein: CASSVTGLPTYEQYF
V gene: TRBV13; clone size: .; D gene: TRBD2; J gene: TRBJ2-1; CDR3 DNA: TGTGCCAGCAGCCATGGACTAGCGGGAAATGAGCAGTTCTTC; CDR3 protein: CASSHGLAGNEQFF
V gene: TRBV9; clone size: .; D gene: TRBD2; J gene: TRBJ2-3; CDR3 DNA: TGTGCCAGCAGCGCGTCGACTAGCGGGGGTTTGGTTGATGGCACAGATACGCAGTATTTT; CDR3 protein: CASSASTSGGLVDGTDTQYF
V gene: TRBV28; clone size: .; D gene: TRBD1; J gene: TRBJ1-2; CDR3 DNA: TGTGCCAGCAGTTTATCCGACAGGGGGTATGGCTACACCTTC; CDR3 protein: CASSLSDRGYGYTF
V gene: TRBV10-1; clone size: .; D gene: TRBD1; J gene: TRBJ1-1; CDR3 DNA: TGCGCCAGCAGTAATACGGGACAGGGGTACACTGAAGCTTTCTTT; CDR3 protein: CASSNTGQGYTEAFF
V gene: TRBV19; clone size: .; D gene: TRBD1; J gene: TRBJ2-7; CDR3 DNA: TGTGCCAGTAGTGGCCGGGACAGACCCTACGAGCAGTACTTC; CDR3 protein: CASSGRDRPYEQYF
V gene: TRBV4-1; clone size: .; D gene: .; J gene: TRBJ2-7; CDR3 DNA: TGCGCCAGCAGCCATGGGATTAGCGGAGTCTACGAGCAGTACTTC; CDR3 protein: CASSHGISGVYEQYF
V gene: TRBV18; clone size: .; D gene: .; J gene: TRBJ1-1; CDR3 DNA: TGTGCCAGCTCACCTTGGGTGAGGCGGGGAAGGACTGAAGCTTTCTTT; CDR3 protein: CASSPWVRRGRTEAFF
V gene: TRBV6-5; clone size: .; D gene: .; J gene: TRBJ2-7; CDR3 DNA: TGTGCCAGCAGTCAATTCGACTCGTCCTACGAGCAGTACTTC; CDR3 protein: CASSQFDSSYEQYF
V gene: TRBV9; clone size: .; D gene: .; J gene: TRBJ2-1; CDR3 DNA: TGTGCCAGCAGCGCCGATCTATCCGTTTCCTACAATGAGCAGTTCTTC; CDR3 protein: CASSADLSVSYNEQFF
V gene: TRBV4-1; clone size: .; D gene: TRBD1; J gene: TRBJ2-2; CDR3 DNA: TGCGCCAGCAGCCAATTTGGGACAGGGAACACCGGGGAGCTGTTTTTT; CDR3 protein: CASSQFGTGNTGELFF
V gene: TRBV29-1; clone size: .; D gene: TRBD2; J gene: TRBJ2-2; CDR3 DNA: TGCAGCGTTCCCGGGACTAGCAGCTACACCGGGGAGCTGTTTTTT; CDR3 protein: CSVPGTSSYTGELFF
V gene: TRBV9; clone size: .; D gene: .; J gene: TRBJ1-3; CDR3 DNA: TGTGCCAGCAGCGTAGCCCCGCGGACAGCTTTCTCTGGAAACACCATATATTTT; CDR3 protein: CASSVAPRTAFSGNTIYF
V gene: TRBV6-5; clone size: .; D gene: TRBD2; J gene: TRBJ2-1; CDR3 DNA: TGTGCCAGCAGTCCTAGCGGGACGTCCTACAATGAGCAGTTCTTC; CDR3 protein: CASSPSGTSYNEQFF
V gene: TRBV27; clone size: .; D gene: TRBD1; J gene: TRBJ1-1; CDR3 DNA: TGTGCCAGCAGCCAGGGGGACAGCGGGGAAGCTTTCTTT; CDR3 protein: CASSQGDSGEAFF
V gene: TRBV7-3; clone size: .; D gene: .; J gene: TRBJ2-2; CDR3 DNA: TGTGCCAGCAGCCGTGGACTATCGACCGGGGAGCTGTTTTTT; CDR3 protein: CASSRGLSTGELFF
V gene: TRBV27; clone size: .; D gene: .; J gene: TRBJ2-7; CDR3 DNA: TGTGCCAGCAGTTTTCTACGGGGGGAGCAGTACTTC; CDR3 protein: CASSFLRGEQYF
V gene: TRBV27; clone size: .; D gene: TRBD2; J gene: TRBJ2-7; CDR3 DNA: TGTGCCAGCAGTACGGGACTAGCTGAGCAGTACTTC; CDR3 protein: CASSTGLAEQYF
V gene: TRBV12-2; clone size: .; D gene: .; J gene: TRBJ2-7; CDR3 DNA: TGTGCAAGTCGCTTAAAAACTAGCGGGGGCTACGAGCAGTACTTC; CDR3 protein: CASRLKTSGGYEQYF
V gene: TRBV7-2; clone size: .; D gene: .; J gene: TRBJ2-4; CDR3 DNA: TGTGCCAGCAGCCCAACTACCTTAGCCAAAAACATTCAGTACTTC; CDR3 protein: CASSPTTLAKNIQYF
V gene: TRBV29-1; clone size: .; D gene: TRBD1; J gene: TRBJ2-5; CDR3 DNA: TGCAGCGCCCCTGGACAGGGATACGAGACCCAGTACTTC; CDR3 protein: CSAPGQGYETQYF
V gene: TRBV28; clone size: .; D gene: .; J gene: TRBJ2-3; CDR3 DNA: TGTGCCAGCAGTTTGACAGGATCCACAGATACGCAGTATTTT; CDR3 protein: CASSLTGSTDTQYF
V gene: TRBV29-1; clone size: .; D gene: TRBD2; J gene: TRBJ2-1; CDR3 DNA: TGCAGCGTTGCATCCGGGACTAGCGTTAATGAGCAGTTCTTC; CDR3 protein: CSVASGTSVNEQFF